These 9 T cell receptor beta chains were sequenced from one sample in a study. TCRdb re-called the RT-PCR reads with MiXCR, one entry per CDR3 protein. The sample records hundreds of thousands of distinct CDR3 sequences, more than 13% being singletons. What was sequenced was memory CD4+ T cells from blood. These TCRs come from a female donor in good health, serving as a healthy control.

This clonotype has ten or more counts. The V and J genes are TRBV11-1 and TRBJ2-5, with 7 bases aligning to TRBD1. Losses at the gene ends were 7 bases for V and 0 bases for J; bases not matched to a gene: 5. CDR3 length: 14 amino acids. Looked up from germline, CDR1 is SGHAT and CDR2 is FQDESV (reference sequence). The CDR3 sequence: CASTNDRDQETQYF. Here the CDR3 DNA reads TGTGCCAGCACCAATGACAGGGACCAAGAGACCCAGTACTTC.

This clonotype has at least ten counts. The J gene is TRBJ1-1, the V gene TRBV7-7; D gene unclear. With 1 base removed from V and 3 bases from J, the gap between germline ends came to 6 bases. Per the germline V gene, CDR1 is SSHAT and CDR2 is FNYEAQ (reference sequence). The length of the CDR3 is 13 residues. The CDR3 sequence is CASSLDRDTEAFF. The CDR3 region has the DNA TGTGCCAGCAGCTTAGATCGAGACACTGAAGCTTTCTTT.

The gene calls are TRBV4-3 and TRBJ2-7; TRBD2 is a possible D gene (5 bases). The CDR3 is 14 residues long. The ends were cut back, 1 base at V and 4 bases at J, with 11 bases in the middle. The germline gives CDR1 LGHNA, CDR2 YSLEER. In DNA form, the CDR3 reads TGCGCCAGCAGCCAAGCGGGGATGGGTTACGAGCAGTACTTC. It is translated as CASSQAGMGYEQYF.

The chain links TRBV11-2 to TRBJ2-2, with D hard to call. The CDR3 has 16 amino acids. CDR1 is SGHAT, CDR2 FQNNGV, per germline. The ends were cut back, 4 bases at V and 4 bases at J, with 16 bases in the middle. CDR3 DNA sequence: TGTGCCAGCAGCTCAGCTACGGCAGTAGGCACCGGGGAGCTGTTTTTT. Amino acid sequence: CASSSATAVGTGELFF.

This clonotype was seen a few times. The J gene is TRBJ1-1, the V gene TRBV5-6; D not resolved. The CDR3 spans 14 residues. Germline CDR1 reads SGHDT; CDR2 reads YYEEEE. Trimming removed 2 bases at V and 0 bases at J, with 8 bases between. Here the CDR3 reads CASSFTLLNTEAFF. The CDR3 bases are TGTGCCAGCAGCTTTACCTTACTGAACACTGAAGCTTTCTTT.

This clonotype appeared a few times. The V call is TRBV28, the J call TRBJ2-7; D is perhaps TRBD2 (5 bases). V lost 5 bases and J lost 0, with 17 bases in between. CDR1 is MDHEN, CDR2 SYDVKM, per germline. CDR3 length: 16 amino acids. The DNA of the CDR3 is TGTGCCAGCAGTCCAGGTACGGGAAAGAGCTCCTACGAGCAGTACTTC. It yields the protein CASSPGTGKSSYEQYF.

The chain links TRBV7-8 to TRBJ1-5, with D possibly TRBD1 on 5 matching bases. The germline V gene has CDR1 SGHVS and CDR2 FQNEAQ. V was trimmed by 3 bases and J by 2 bases, leaving 17 bases between them. This CDR3 has 17 residues. DNA for the CDR3: TGTGCCAGCAGCTTCCTCGGGGGACCGGGAGGCAATCAGCCCCAGCATTTT. It encodes CASSFLGGPGGNQPQHF.

The rearrangement links TRBV5-1 to TRBJ1-4, with D perhaps matching TRBD1 (5 bases). The germline gives CDR1 SGHRS, CDR2 YFSETQ. The V gene lost 4 bases and the J gene lost 9 bases, with 22 bases spanning the gap. The CDR3 is 16 amino acids. The CDR3 spells CASSQNTQALGQKLFF. The CDR3 nucleotides are TGCGCCAGCAGCCAAAATACACAGGCACTTGGGCAAAAACTGTTTTTT.

This clonotype was observed a handful of times. V gene TRBV5-4 combines with J gene TRBJ2-4; weak D call: TRBD2 (5 bases). CDR1 is SGHNT and CDR2 is YYREEE in the germline V gene (reference sequence). There are 14 residues in the CDR3. V lost 2 bases to trimming and J lost 2 bases, with 8 bases between them. The CDR3 loop reads CASSLYGTKNIQYF. In DNA form, the CDR3 reads TGTGCCAGCAGCTTATACGGGACCAAAAACATTCAGTACTTC.